This T cell receptor (beta chain) was sequenced in a study of cytomegalovirus exposure and HLA in healthy donors. CDR1 and CDR2 (germline): KGHSH, LQKENI. The CDR3 sequence is 14 residues long. The V and J ends lost 6 bases and 7 bases, in that order; junction bases with no gene match: 4. Use of 60 Vbeta and 13 Jbeta primers characterized the PCR. Clones were read by immunoSEQ multiplex PCR, and TCRdb kept only the in-frame ones, dropping some. Of approximately 100,000 clones detected, roughly 71% appear once; the ten largest clones hold 2.5% to 3%. This sequence joins TRBV18 and TRBJ1-6; 9 nucleotides match TRBD1. The receptor was isolated from a male donor in good health and CMV-seropositive. The material sequenced was PBMCs. Written as DNA, the CDR3 is TGTGCCAGCTCGCGGGACAGGGCAAATTCACCCCTCCACTTT. It specifies CASSRDRANSPLHF.